Below are 19 T cell receptor beta chains sequenced from a single sample in a study of blood T cell repertoires in COVID-19. TCRdb's copy holds only in-frame clones and misses some; the assay was immunoSEQ multiplex PCR. Of about 320,000 clones listed, 86% are singletons. Sequencing input: PBMCs or T cells enriched from blood (not recorded which). Receptor source: a woman between 18 and 29 years old who had recovered from COVID-19.

This rearrangement joins TRBV5-1 to TRBJ2-3; 12 bases line up with TRBD2. Germline CDR1 is SGHRS and CDR2 is YFSETQ. Losses at the gene ends were 0 bases for V and 7 bases for J; bases not matched to a gene: 9. The CDR3 is 17 amino acids. The CDR3: CASSLAPPLAGGNTQYF. CDR3 in DNA: TGCGCCAGCAGCTTGGCCCCCCCACTAGCGGGGGGTAATACGCAGTATTTT.

The genes are TRBV5-1 and TRBJ1-2; 9 positions agree with TRBD1. CDR1 is SGHRS and CDR2 is YFSETQ in the germline V gene. V shed 4 bases, J shed 6 bases, and the junction held 7 bases outside the gene matches. This CDR3 comprises 14 residues. The CDR3 loop reads CASSQQGAQNGYTF. The CDR3 DNA follows: TGCGCCAGCAGCCAACAGGGGGCGCAGAATGGCTACACCTTC.

The chain carries TRBV7-9 and TRBJ1-5, with D possibly TRBD1 on 5 matching bases. V was cut by 5 bases and J by 3 bases, with 17 bases left in between. From germline, CDR1 is SEHNR and CDR2 FQNEAQ (reference sequence). The CDR3 is 16 amino acids. CDR3 amino acids: CASSLVQGAYNQPQHF. The CDR3 region has the DNA TGTGCCAGCAGCCTTGTCCAAGGGGCCTACAATCAGCCCCAGCATTTT. Based on the CDR3 plus reference TRBV7-9 and TRBJ1-5, the full variable domain is DTGVSQNPRHKITKRGQNVTFRCDPISEHNRLYWYRQTLGQGPEFLTYFQNEAQLEKSRLLSDRFSAERPKGSFSTLEIQRTEQGDSAMYLCASSLVQGAYNQPQHFGDGTRLSIL.

The chain recombines TRBV10-2 with TRBJ2-5, with D possibly being TRBD2 (7 bases). CDR1 WSHSY and CDR2 SAAADI come from the germline V gene. CDR3 length equals 16 residues. V was shortened by 6 bases and J by 1 base, with 18 bases between the two germline ends. The CDR3 DNA follows: TGCGCCAGCAGGAACGGGTGGGGGGGCAGCCAAGAGACCCAGTACTTC. Its protein product is CASRNGWGGSQETQYF.

This sequence joins TRBV5-1 and TRBJ1-1; TRBD1 might be the D (6 bases). The CDR3 has 14 amino acids. Trimming pared 5 bases from V and 1 base from J, leaving 12 bases between. Germline CDR1 reads SGHRS; CDR2 reads YFSETQ. As DNA, the CDR3 is TGCGCCAGCAGTGAGGGGGTTTGGAACACTGAAGCTTTCTTT. This encodes CASSEGVWNTEAFF.

The gene calls are TRBV7-6 and TRBJ1-2; tentatively, D is TRBD1 (6 bases). Germline assignment: CDR1 SGHVS and CDR2 FNYEAQ. The CDR3 totals 16 residues. V gave up 4 bases and J gave up 5 bases, with 20 bases separating them. The CDR3 sequence: CASSSYAGQTAYGYTF. As DNA, the CDR3 is TGTGCCAGCAGCTCGTATGCTGGACAGACCGCTTATGGCTACACCTTC.

The V and J genes are TRBV5-1 and TRBJ1-1; D unresolved. The CDR3 spans 15 residues. Trimming removed 1 base from V and 1 base from J, with 11 bases in between. Germline V gene sequence: CDR1 SGHRS, CDR2 YFSETQ. In DNA form, the CDR3 reads TGCGCCAGCAGCTTGACCGGGATCGAGAACACTGAAGCTTTCTTT. This translates into CASSLTGIENTEAFF.

The V and J genes are TRBV7-9 and TRBJ1-4; D is unresolved. The germline V gene encodes CDR1 SEHNR and CDR2 FQNEAQ (reference sequence). The CDR3 spans 15 residues. V dropped 1 base and J dropped 4 bases, with 10 bases sitting between them. DNA for the CDR3: TGTGCCAGCAGCTTAGATGGGCAGCTTAATGAAAAACTGTTTTTT. Its translation: CASSLDGQLNEKLFF.

The CDR3, as DNA: TGTGCCAGCAGCTTTGGTCCGGAGCGGAACACAGATACGCAGTATTTT. This translates into CASSFGPERNTDTQYF. V gene TRBV11-3 combines with J gene TRBJ2-3, with a possible D match to TRBD2 (5 bases). The CDR3 loop spans 16 amino acids. The V gene's germline CDR1 is SGHNT and CDR2 YENEEA. Trimming cost V 3 bases and J 2 bases, with 15 bases left between them.

The chain combines TRBV19 with TRBJ2-3, with a weak D call TRBD2 (6 bases). The germline CDR1 and CDR2 sequences are LNHDA and SQIVND (reference sequence). The CDR3 runs to 14 residues. V lost 4 bases and J lost 2, with 10 bases in between. The CDR3 loop reads CASSTGLHTDTQYF. Written as DNA, the CDR3 is TGTGCCAGTAGTACGGGACTGCACACAGATACGCAGTATTTT.

This clone came up a few times. The chain carries TRBV24-1 and TRBJ1-2; no firm D call. Germline lookup yields CDR1 KGHDR and CDR2 SFDVKD. The CDR3 is 14 residues long. Trimming removed 5 bases at V and 2 bases at J, with 11 bases between. CDR3 nucleotides: TGTGCCACCAGTGGGGTCGGGGAGAACTATGGCTACACCTTC. Residues: CATSGVGENYGYTF.

The J gene is TRBJ2-3, the V gene TRBV6-5; D is possibly TRBD2 (6 bases). The germline V gene has CDR1 MNHEY and CDR2 SVGAGI. V lost 3 bases, J lost 2 bases, and 12 bases lay in between. The CDR3 has 15 amino acids. The CDR3 reads CASSYGGSTTDTQYF. CDR3 nucleotide sequence: TGTGCCAGCAGTTATGGGGGGAGTACCACAGATACGCAGTATTTT.

CDR3 coding DNA: TGTGCCAGCAGGGATCTGAGCAGGAGCAATCAGCCCCAGCATTTT. It translates to CASRDLSRSNQPQHF. This chain joins TRBV6-5 and TRBJ1-5, with unresolved D. Per germline, CDR1 MNHEY and CDR2 SVGAGI. V gave up 6 bases and J gave up 1 base, with 13 bases separating them. The CDR3 sequence is 15 residues long.

The rearrangement uses TRBV3-1 (or the pseudogene TRBV3-2) and TRBJ1-2; 8 bases match TRBD1. The CDR3 covers 13 residues. Unmatched junction bases numbered 3, after V lost 2 bases and J lost 7 bases. Germline V CDR1 and CDR2: LGHDT, YNNKEL (reference sequence). CDR3 loop: CASSQQGASGYTF. The CDR3 coding sequence is TGTGCCAGCAGCCAACAGGGGGCGAGTGGCTACACCTTC.

The genes are TRBV30 and TRBJ1-1, with D uncertain. Trimming took 2 bases from V and 3 from J, leaving 10 bases between them. Germline lookup yields CDR1 GTSNPN and CDR2 SVGIG (reference sequence). The CDR3 has 13 residues. The CDR3 bases are TGTGCCTGGAGTACCGGTTTGGACACTGAAGCTTTCTTT. It translates to CAWSTGLDTEAFF.

The rearrangement links TRBV7-9 to TRBJ2-3; 7 nucleotides align to TRBD1. The CDR3 runs to 15 residues. With V trimmed by 5 bases and J by 2 bases, 7 bases remained unmatched. From germline, CDR1 is SEHNR and CDR2 FQNEAQ (reference sequence). This CDR3 is CASSLTGDNTDTQYF. In nucleotides, the CDR3 is TGTGCCAGCAGCCTCACAGGGGATAACACAGATACGCAGTATTTT.

In its sample, this clone was seen once. The rearrangement uses TRBV10-3 and TRBJ2-5, with 7 positions matching TRBD2. Germline assignment: CDR1 ENHRY and CDR2 SYGVKD. The CDR3 totals 14 residues. Losses at the gene ends were 6 bases for V and 4 bases for J; bases not matched to a gene: 8. The CDR3 protein is CAIREGRERETQYF. The DNA for the CDR3 is TGTGCCATCAGGGAGGGGCGGGAGAGAGAGACCCAGTACTTC.

V gene TRBV28 combines with J gene TRBJ2-7; 9 bases match TRBD1. In germline, CDR1 is MDHEN, CDR2 SYDVKM. J was trimmed by 5 bases and V by 2 bases; bases with no gene match: 7. This CDR3 comprises 15 residues. CDR3 in amino acids: CASSLKGTGINEQYF. CDR3 coding DNA: TGTGCCAGCAGTTTAAAGGGGACAGGGATTAACGAGCAGTACTTC. Complete variable domain (other parts from reference TRBV28 and TRBJ2-7): DVKVTQSSRYLVKRTGEKVFLECVQDMDHENMFWYRQDPGLGLRLIYFSYDVKMKEKGDIPEGYSVSREKKERFSLILESASTNQTSMYLCASSLKGTGINEQYFGPGTRLTVT.

This clone has only a few counts. The chain combines TRBV7-9 with TRBJ1-3, with a tentative D call TRBD1 (5 bases). This CDR3 comprises 15 residues. Germline CDR1 reads SEHNR; CDR2 reads FQNEAQ (reference sequence). With 1 base removed from V and 4 bases from J, the gap between germline ends came to 11 bases. CDR3 amino acids: CASSLGRGVGNTIYF. The DNA for the CDR3 is TGTGCCAGCAGCTTAGGAAGGGGTGTCGGAAACACCATATATTTT.